These T cell receptor beta chains were read from a single sample in a study of shared clonotypes between healthy human individuals. Method: immunoSEQ multiplex PCR; TCRdb's copy keeps in-frame clones and lacks some. In the table there are roughly 500,000 clones, about four fifths of which are singletons. The specimen was PBMCs. The source of these receptors is a woman in her 40s in good health. Some clones in this sample may be carry-over from other donors' samples. Each CDR3 is given with its conserved first and last residue. Fields, in order: D gene, clone size, V gene, J gene, CDR3 protein, CDR3 DNA. The D gene is left open where the match is weak. Size values are once, few and many counts, or a class for expanded clones, and some rows have none.

D gene: .; clone size: .; V gene: TRBV4-1; J gene: TRBJ2-1; CDR3 protein: CASSQGLARASYNEQFF; CDR3 DNA: TGCGCCAGCAGCCAAGGGCTAGCAAGGGCCTCCTACAATGAGCAGTTCTTC
D gene: .; clone size: many; V gene: TRBV4-3; J gene: TRBJ1-2; CDR3 protein: CASSPSLTPGTVNYGYTF; CDR3 DNA: TGCGCCAGCAGCCCTTCACTAACCCCCGGGACCGTAAACTATGGCTACACCTTC
D gene: TRBD2; clone size: .; V gene: TRBV5-1; J gene: TRBJ2-1; CDR3 protein: CASSFGGGSYNEQFF; CDR3 DNA: TGCGCCAGCAGCTTTGGCGGGGGCTCCTACAATGAGCAGTTCTTC
D gene: .; clone size: .; V gene: TRBV6-6; J gene: TRBJ1-2; CDR3 protein: CASSYPQQGFNYGYTF; CDR3 DNA: TGTGCCAGCAGTTACCCCCAACAGGGTTTTAACTATGGCTACACCTTC
D gene: .; clone size: .; V gene: TRBV18; J gene: TRBJ1-4; CDR3 protein: CASSPRGDEKLFF; CDR3 DNA: TGTGCCAGCTCACCGAGGGGGGATGAAAAACTGTTTTTT
D gene: TRBD2; clone size: few; V gene: TRBV7-2; J gene: TRBJ2-1; CDR3 protein: CASSRLADSYNEQFF; CDR3 DNA: TGTGCCAGCAGCCGACTAGCGGACTCCTACAATGAGCAGTTCTTC
D gene: .; clone size: .; V gene: TRBV4-3; J gene: TRBJ2-1; CDR3 protein: CASSQEDLSYNEQFF; CDR3 DNA: TGCGCCAGCAGCCAAGAGGACTTGTCCTACAATGAGCAGTTCTTC
D gene: .; clone size: .; V gene: TRBV29-1; J gene: TRBJ2-6; CDR3 protein: CSVELSGANVLTF; CDR3 DNA: TGCAGCGTTGAGTTATCTGGGGCCAACGTCCTGACTTTC
D gene: .; clone size: .; V gene: TRBV7-2; J gene: TRBJ2-7; CDR3 protein: CASSREGLRYEQYF; CDR3 DNA: TGTGCCAGCAGCCGAGAGGGACTTAGGTACGAGCAGTACTTC
D gene: .; clone size: few; V gene: TRBV18; J gene: TRBJ2-5; CDR3 protein: CASSPESGQETQYF; CDR3 DNA: TGTGCCAGCTCACCGGAAAGCGGCCAAGAGACCCAGTACTTC
D gene: .; clone size: once; V gene: TRBV28; J gene: TRBJ2-7; CDR3 protein: CASSSLAGRGEQYF; CDR3 DNA: TGTGCCAGCAGTTCCTTGGCGGGTCGGGGGGAGCAGTACTTC
D gene: .; clone size: .; V gene: TRBV9; J gene: TRBJ2-3; CDR3 protein: CASSVVTVGNTDTQYF; CDR3 DNA: TGTGCCAGCAGCGTAGTTACGGTAGGGAACACAGATACGCAGTATTTT
D gene: .; clone size: once; V gene: TRBV19; J gene: TRBJ1-5; CDR3 protein: CASSTVGYQPQHF; CDR3 DNA: TGTGCCAGTAGTACGGTCGGCTATCAGCCCCAGCATTTT
D gene: .; clone size: .; V gene: TRBV5-1; J gene: TRBJ2-6; CDR3 protein: CASSPGGNFGSGANVLTF; CDR3 DNA: TGCGCCAGCAGCCCCGGCGGAAACTTCGGCTCTGGGGCCAACGTCCTGACTTTC
D gene: .; clone size: .; V gene: TRBV30; J gene: TRBJ1-4; CDR3 protein: CAWSVAAHATNEKLFF; CDR3 DNA: TGTGCCTGGAGTGTAGCTGCCCACGCAACTAATGAAAAACTGTTTTTT
D gene: TRBD1; clone size: .; V gene: TRBV5-4; J gene: TRBJ2-1; CDR3 protein: CASSLVGRGFHNEQFF; CDR3 DNA: TGTGCCAGCAGCTTGGTGGGCAGGGGGTTCCACAATGAGCAGTTCTTC
D gene: .; clone size: .; V gene: TRBV27; J gene: TRBJ2-2; CDR3 protein: CASGTSNTGELFF; CDR3 DNA: TGTGCCAGCGGGACCTCAAACACCGGGGAGCTGTTTTTT
D gene: .; clone size: .; V gene: TRBV5-8; J gene: TRBJ1-3; CDR3 protein: CASSSRGASGNTIYF; CDR3 DNA: TGTGCCAGCAGCTCCCGGGGGGCCTCTGGAAACACCATATATTTT
D gene: .; clone size: .; V gene: TRBV5-6; J gene: TRBJ1-1; CDR3 protein: CASSFRNFMNTEAFF; CDR3 DNA: TGTGCCAGCAGCTTTAGGAACTTCATGAACACTGAAGCTTTCTTT
D gene: TRBD1; clone size: few; V gene: TRBV19; J gene: TRBJ2-1; CDR3 protein: CASSKGQQTTNEQFF; CDR3 DNA: TGTGCCAGTAGCAAGGGACAGCAGACAACCAATGAGCAGTTCTTC
D gene: .; clone size: .; V gene: TRBV7-3; J gene: TRBJ1-1; CDR3 protein: CASSLEGGRNTEAFF; CDR3 DNA: TGTGCCAGCAGCTTAGAAGGGGGGAGAAACACTGAAGCTTTCTTT
D gene: TRBD1; clone size: few; V gene: TRBV13; J gene: TRBJ1-2; CDR3 protein: CASSLEQGANGYTF; CDR3 DNA: TGTGCCAGCAGCTTAGAGCAGGGGGCTAATGGCTACACCTTC
D gene: .; clone size: few; V gene: TRBV18; J gene: TRBJ1-2; CDR3 protein: CASSPQVANYGYTF; CDR3 DNA: TGTGCCAGCTCACCACAGGTCGCAAACTATGGCTACACCTTC
D gene: .; clone size: once; V gene: TRBV5-1; J gene: TRBJ2-2; CDR3 protein: CASSSDINTGELFF; CDR3 DNA: TGCGCCAGCAGTTCGGACATTAACACCGGGGAGCTGTTTTTT
D gene: TRBD2; clone size: .; V gene: TRBV28; J gene: TRBJ2-3; CDR3 protein: CASSPPGLAGSSDTQYF; CDR3 DNA: TGTGCCAGCAGTCCTCCGGGACTAGCGGGGTCCTCAGATACGCAGTATTTT
D gene: .; clone size: .; V gene: TRBV5-1; J gene: TRBJ1-1; CDR3 protein: CASSLAGNTEAFF; CDR3 DNA: TGCGCCAGCAGCTTGGCGGGGAACACTGAAGCTTTCTTT
D gene: .; clone size: .; V gene: TRBV28; J gene: TRBJ1-5; CDR3 protein: CASSLPRGYSNQPQHF; CDR3 DNA: TGTGCCAGCAGTTTACCCAGGGGTTATAGCAATCAGCCCCAGCATTTT
D gene: .; clone size: .; V gene: TRBV9; J gene: TRBJ2-1; CDR3 protein: CASSVLGSSYNEQFF; CDR3 DNA: TGTGCCAGCAGCGTACTCGGTAGCTCCTACAATGAGCAGTTCTTC
D gene: .; clone size: .; V gene: TRBV5-4; J gene: TRBJ2-2; CDR3 protein: CASSFYPGELFF; CDR3 DNA: TGTGCCAGCAGCTTTTATCCCGGGGAGCTGTTTTTT
D gene: .; clone size: .; V gene: TRBV11-2; J gene: TRBJ1-6; CDR3 protein: CASSLGLISSPLHF; CDR3 DNA: TGTGCCAGCAGCTTAGGTCTGATTAGTTCACCCCTCCACTTT
D gene: .; clone size: .; V gene: TRBV5-1; J gene: TRBJ2-1; CDR3 protein: CASSLEWGASYEQFF; CDR3 DNA: TGCGCCAGCAGCTTGGAATGGGGCGCAAGTTATGAGCAGTTCTTC
D gene: .; clone size: .; V gene: TRBV7-2; J gene: TRBJ2-7; CDR3 protein: CASSIQGVHEQYF; CDR3 DNA: TGTGCCAGCAGCATACAGGGAGTCCACGAGCAGTACTTC
D gene: .; clone size: once; V gene: TRBV6-1; J gene: TRBJ1-2; CDR3 protein: CASSLPAVYTF; CDR3 DNA: TGTGCCAGCAGTCTCCCGGCTGTGTACACCTTC
D gene: .; clone size: .; V gene: TRBV5-1; J gene: TRBJ2-5; CDR3 protein: CASSLAGFGETQYF; CDR3 DNA: TGCGCCAGCAGCTTGGCAGGGTTTGGGGAGACCCAGTACTTC
D gene: .; clone size: .; V gene: TRBV7-6; J gene: TRBJ1-4; CDR3 protein: CASSQGWREKLFF; CDR3 DNA: TGTGCCAGCAGCCAAGGCTGGCGGGAAAAACTGTTTTTT
D gene: TRBD2; clone size: .; V gene: TRBV10-3; J gene: TRBJ2-5; CDR3 protein: CAISASSGSETQYF; CDR3 DNA: TGTGCCATCAGTGCGTCTAGCGGGAGTGAGACCCAGTACTTC
D gene: .; clone size: .; V gene: TRBV2; J gene: TRBJ2-7; CDR3 protein: CASSGGLSLEQYF; CDR3 DNA: TGTGCCAGCAGCGGCGGACTATCTCTCGAGCAGTACTTC
D gene: TRBD2; clone size: .; V gene: TRBV28; J gene: TRBJ2-4; CDR3 protein: CASSFPGGRKNIQYF; CDR3 DNA: TGTGCCAGCAGTTTCCCCGGCGGGAGGAAAAACATTCAGTACTTC
D gene: TRBD1; clone size: few; V gene: TRBV2; J gene: TRBJ1-5; CDR3 protein: CASRTGPPQPQHF; CDR3 DNA: TGTGCCAGCAGGACAGGGCCGCCTCAGCCCCAGCATTTT
D gene: TRBD2; clone size: many; V gene: TRBV4-3; J gene: TRBJ2-1; CDR3 protein: CASSQGEREGFRQEQFF; CDR3 DNA: TGCGCCAGCAGCCAAGGGGAGCGGGAGGGGTTCCGTCAAGAGCAGTTCTTC
D gene: TRBD2; clone size: .; V gene: TRBV7-7; J gene: TRBJ2-1; CDR3 protein: CASSLALAGVHGEQFF; CDR3 DNA: TGTGCTAGCAGCTTAGCACTAGCGGGAGTTCACGGCGAGCAGTTCTTC
D gene: .; clone size: .; V gene: TRBV28; J gene: TRBJ1-4; CDR3 protein: CASRVGYEKLFF; CDR3 DNA: TGTGCCAGCAGGGTGGGCTATGAAAAACTGTTTTTT
D gene: TRBD2; clone size: .; V gene: TRBV30; J gene: TRBJ2-1; CDR3 protein: CAWTPGWTSGRSYNEQFF; CDR3 DNA: TGTGCCTGGACCCCCGGGTGGACTAGCGGGAGATCGTACAATGAGCAGTTCTTC
D gene: TRBD2; clone size: .; V gene: TRBV29-1; J gene: TRBJ2-1; CDR3 protein: CSVEEGSGSSYNEQFF; CDR3 DNA: TGCAGCGTTGAAGAGGGTAGCGGGAGCTCCTACAATGAGCAGTTCTTC
D gene: .; clone size: few; V gene: TRBV10-3; J gene: TRBJ1-2; CDR3 protein: CAISGTGNFINYGYTF; CDR3 DNA: TGTGCCATCAGTGGCACAGGGAACTTTATTAACTATGGCTACACCTTC
D gene: .; clone size: few; V gene: TRBV18; J gene: TRBJ1-4; CDR3 protein: CASSPGVSTGNEKLFF; CDR3 DNA: TGTGCCAGCTCACCAGGGGTTTCGACTGGGAATGAAAAACTGTTTTTT
D gene: TRBD2; clone size: once; V gene: TRBV30; J gene: TRBJ2-2; CDR3 protein: CAWSTGLAGAGELFF; CDR3 DNA: TGTGCCTGGAGTACCGGACTAGCGGGAGCCGGGGAGCTGTTTTTT
D gene: .; clone size: .; V gene: TRBV19; J gene: TRBJ2-3; CDR3 protein: CASSIDQSTDTQYF; CDR3 DNA: TGTGCCAGTAGTATAGACCAGAGCACAGATACGCAGTATTTT
D gene: .; clone size: .; V gene: TRBV7-8; J gene: TRBJ1-3; CDR3 protein: CASSVSFRSGNTIYF; CDR3 DNA: TGTGCCAGCTCGGTATCTTTCCGCTCTGGAAACACCATATATTTT
D gene: .; clone size: .; V gene: TRBV5-6; J gene: TRBJ2-1; CDR3 protein: CASSWHIAVGYNEQFF; CDR3 DNA: TGTGCCAGCAGCTGGCACATAGCGGTGGGCTACAATGAGCAGTTCTTC
D gene: TRBD1; clone size: .; V gene: TRBV4-2; J gene: TRBJ2-1; CDR3 protein: CASSQDGQGYNEQFF; CDR3 DNA: TGTGCCAGCAGCCAAGACGGACAGGGCTACAATGAGCAGTTCTTC
D gene: TRBD1; clone size: .; V gene: TRBV4-1; J gene: TRBJ2-1; CDR3 protein: CASSQGDRLYNEQFF; CDR3 DNA: TGCGCCAGCAGCCAGGGGGACAGGTTATACAATGAGCAGTTCTTC
D gene: .; clone size: .; V gene: TRBV6-1; J gene: TRBJ1-5; CDR3 protein: CASSEGASLGQPQHF; CDR3 DNA: TGTGCCAGCAGTGAAGGGGCCTCGTTGGGCCAGCCCCAGCATTTT
D gene: TRBD2; clone size: .; V gene: TRBV18; J gene: TRBJ2-1; CDR3 protein: CASSPGLAGAGNEQFF; CDR3 DNA: TGTGCCAGCTCACCGGGACTAGCGGGAGCCGGAAATGAGCAGTTCTTC
D gene: .; clone size: .; V gene: TRBV14; J gene: TRBJ2-1; CDR3 protein: CASSQEEYDGPYNEQFF; CDR3 DNA: TGTGCCAGCAGCCAAGAAGAGTACGATGGCCCCTACAATGAGCAGTTCTTC
D gene: TRBD1; clone size: .; V gene: TRBV28; J gene: TRBJ1-5; CDR3 protein: CASSFSGTGSNQPQHF; CDR3 DNA: TGTGCCAGCAGTTTTTCCGGGACAGGGTCCAATCAGCCCCAGCATTTT
D gene: .; clone size: .; V gene: TRBV7-2; J gene: TRBJ1-3; CDR3 protein: CASSEQGPSGNTIYF; CDR3 DNA: TGTGCCAGCAGCGAACAGGGCCCCTCTGGAAACACCATATATTTT
D gene: .; clone size: .; V gene: TRBV4-3; J gene: TRBJ2-5; CDR3 protein: CASSQDGADRAAGKETQYF; CDR3 DNA: TGCGCCAGCAGCCAAGATGGGGCGGACAGGGCAGCGGGGAAAGAGACCCAGTACTTC
D gene: TRBD1; clone size: many; V gene: TRBV27; J gene: TRBJ2-4; CDR3 protein: CASSPGTGNEAKNIQYF; CDR3 DNA: TGTGCCAGCAGTCCCGGGACAGGGAATGAAGCCAAAAACATTCAGTACTTC